These 23 T cell receptor beta chains share one sample of origin, sequenced in a study of blood T cell repertoires in COVID-19. Only in-frame clones appear in the TCRdb table, and some are missing; sequencing was by immunoSEQ multiplex PCR. The repertoire holds 120,000 to 150,000 clones, 75% to 85% seen once, with about 8% in the top ten. Sequencing was performed on peripheral blood. These receptors originate from a human donor with acute or convalescent COVID-19. The donor label of this sample is uncertain.

This chain connects TRBV5-4 to TRBJ2-7; 8 bases fit TRBD2. There are 16 residues in the CDR3. Trimming at V came to 3 bases and at J to 2 bases, leaving 10 bases not matched to a gene. Germline CDR1 and CDR2: SGHNT and YYREEE (reference sequence). The CDR3 spells CASSSLGSGVTYEQYF. The CDR3 DNA is TGTGCCAGCAGCTCTCTGGGTAGCGGGGTGACCTACGAGCAGTACTTC.

This clone was recorded a few times. This chain links TRBV24-1 with TRBJ1-1, with no clear D. V was trimmed by 5 bases and J by 2 bases, leaving 5 bases between them. CDR1 is KGHDR, CDR2 SFDVKD, per germline. CDR3 size: 12 residues. The DNA of the CDR3 is TGTGCCACCAGTGCCTCTAACACTGAAGCTTTCTTT. It translates to CATSASNTEAFF.

V and J are TRBV2 and TRBJ1-5; 8 bases line up with TRBD1. The junction had 5 bases not matched to a gene; V was cut back by 5 bases and J by 2 bases. Germline loops: CDR1 SNHLY, CDR2 FYNNEI. The CDR3 length is 15 residues. DNA of the CDR3: TGTGCCAGCAGTCAAGGACAGGGAGGCAATCAGCCCCAGCATTTT. It translates to CASSQGQGGNQPQHF.

The genes are TRBV30 and TRBJ1-4; 8 bases are shared with TRBD1. V was clipped by 2 bases and J by 7 bases; unmatched bases: 12. The CDR3 sequence is 16 residues long. CDR1 and CDR2 (germline): GTSNPN, SVGIG (reference sequence). CDR3 loop: CAWSIARTGQSEKLFF. The CDR3 DNA sequence: TGTGCCTGGAGTATTGCAAGGACAGGGCAGAGTGAAAAACTGTTTTTT.

V gene TRBV4-1 combines with J gene TRBJ2-5; 10 nucleotides align to TRBD2. This CDR3 comprises 15 residues. CDR1 MGHRA and CDR2 YSYEKL come from the germline V gene. The trim removed 1 base at V and 5 bases at J, leaving 4 bases unmatched. CDR3 DNA sequence: TGCGCCAGCAGCCAAGTCCCAGCGGGGGGGGAGACCCAGTACTTC. It is translated as CASSQVPAGGETQYF.

The V gene is TRBV19, the J gene TRBJ1-1; 7 nucleotides line up with TRBD1. With V trimmed by 6 bases and J by 3 bases, 16 bases remained unmatched. Germline values: CDR1 LNHDA, CDR2 SQIVND (reference sequence). The CDR3 loop spans 17 amino acids. In DNA form, the CDR3 reads TGTGCCAGTAGCCGGGGGCGAATGACAGGGCTGGACACTGAAGCTTTCTTT. Translating gives CASSRGRMTGLDTEAFF.

This clone occurred many times. CDR3 in DNA: TGTGCCAGCAGCCCCGGCGGGGGCAATGAGCAGTTCTTC. Residues: CASSPGGGNEQFF. The chain is built from TRBV4-2 and TRBJ2-1; 7 nucleotides match TRBD2. The CDR3 has 13 amino acids. Trimming at V came to 4 bases and at J to 6 bases, leaving 3 bases not matched to a gene. CDR1 and CDR2 (germline): LGHNA, YNFKEQ.

The gene calls are TRBV6-5 and TRBJ1-1; D uncertain. Germline V gives CDR1 MNHEY, CDR2 SVGAGI. V was shortened by 0 bases and J by 4 bases, with 9 bases between the two germline ends. The CDR3 sequence is 14 residues long. The CDR3, as DNA: TGTGCCAGCAGTTACTCCTTTGGCAGCACTGAAGCTTTCTTT. Amino acid sequence: CASSYSFGSTEAFF.

The chain joins TRBV4-1 to TRBJ2-1; 11 bases match TRBD2. The CDR3 runs to 16 residues. Germline V gene data show CDR1 as MGHRA and CDR2 as YSYEKL. V trimming: 5 bases; J trimming: 4 bases; junction bases outside the gene matches: 7. The CDR3 protein is CASSFRTSGSYNEQFF. The CDR3 coding sequence is TGCGCCAGCAGCTTCAGGACTAGCGGGTCTTACAATGAGCAGTTCTTC.

This clone was found a few times. The V and J genes are TRBV19 and TRBJ1-4, with TRBD1 identical over 10 bases. The CDR3 covers 17 residues. From germline, CDR1 is LNHDA and CDR2 SQIVND (reference sequence). V lost 6 bases, J lost 7 bases, and 14 bases stayed unmatched. CDR3 sequence reads: CASSARRDRGRGEKLFF. Here the CDR3 DNA reads TGTGCCAGTAGCGCCCGGAGGGACAGGGGCAGGGGTGAAAAACTGTTTTTT.

This clone showed up many times. The junction shows a germline mismatch at one end, possibly a read error. The chain recombines TRBV11-2 with TRBJ1-2; tentatively, D is TRBD1 (6 bases). The germline V gene has CDR1 SGHAT and CDR2 FQNNGV. This CDR3 region has 13 residues. CDR3 region: CASSPRDIWAIFF. CDR3 nucleotide sequence: TGTGCCAGCAGCCCACGGGACATTTGGGCCATCTTCTTC.

This clone was seen only once. In the same sample, other DNA sequences code for this CDR3. The chain carries TRBV7-9 and TRBJ1-2, with D uncertain. This CDR3 is 13 amino acids long. CDR1 is SEHNR, CDR2 FQNEAQ, per germline (reference sequence). The V gene lost 3 bases and the J gene lost 2 bases, with 7 bases spanning the gap. The CDR3 DNA is TGTGCCAGCAGCTTTGGAGAAAACTATGGCTACACCTTC. Protein: CASSFGENYGYTF.

This clone turned up a few times. This chain joins TRBV19 and TRBJ2-7; possible D gene TRBD1, 5 bases. The CDR3 is 13 amino acids. V dropped 5 bases and J dropped 2 bases, with 10 bases sitting between them. The germline V gene has CDR1 LNHDA and CDR2 SQIVND (reference sequence). The CDR3 DNA sequence: TGTGCCAGTAGTTGGGGCAGTCCCTACGAGCAGTACTTC. Translating gives CASSWGSPYEQYF.

The gene calls are TRBV19 and TRBJ1-1; no reliable D call. This CDR3 spans 13 amino acids. V was cut by 7 bases and J by 1 base, with 10 bases left in between. In germline, CDR1 is LNHDA, CDR2 SQIVND (reference sequence). The CDR3 DNA reads as TGTGCCAGTACTAAGGAGGGGAACACTGAAGCTTTCTTT. This codes for CASTKEGNTEAFF.

V is TRBV11-1 and J is TRBJ2-2; TRBD2 matches 8 bases. Germline CDR1 and CDR2: SGHAT and FQDESV (reference sequence). V gave up 2 bases and J gave up 4 bases; unmatched junction bases: 3. The CDR3 totals 15 residues. The CDR3 here is CASSLRGGPTGELFF. For the CDR3, the DNA is TGTGCCAGCAGCTTACGGGGGGGGCCCACCGGGGAGCTGTTTTTT. The full variable domain, its missing parts supplied by reference TRBV11-1 and TRBJ2-2, is EAEVAQSPRYKITEKSQAVAFWCDPISGHATLYWYRQILGQGPELLVQFQDESVVDDSQLPKDRFSAERLKGVDSTLKIQPAELGDSAMYLCASSLRGGPTGELFFGEGSRLTVL.

This clone was recorded once. The genes are TRBV5-1 and TRBJ1-1; maybe TRBD1 (5 bases). The CDR3 contains 15 residues. The V end lost 0 bases, the J end lost 1 base, and 10 bases lay between the germline ends. From germline, CDR1 is SGHRS and CDR2 YFSETQ. CDR3 coding DNA: TGCGCCAGCAGCTTGGAAGGCGGACAGAACACTGAAGCTTTCTTT. Its translation is CASSLEGGQNTEAFF.

This clone was seen once. For the CDR3, the DNA is TGTGCCAGCACTCCACCCCCAGGGACAGATACGCAGTATTTT. Translating it yields CASTPPPGTDTQYF. The V call is TRBV9, the J call TRBJ2-3, with D possibly TRBD1 on 5 matching bases. The V end was cut by 6 bases, the J end by 3 bases, with 14 bases between. This CDR3 spans 14 amino acids. Germline values: CDR1 SGDLS, CDR2 YYNGEE.

The chain joins TRBV19 to TRBJ2-6, with 8 bases fitting TRBD1. This CDR3 is built from 15 residues. V was pared by 3 bases and J by 5 bases, with 3 bases of the junction left unmatched. Germline-derived CDR1 and CDR2 are LNHDA and SQIVND (reference sequence). The DNA of the CDR3 is TGTGCCAGTAGTATGGGACAGGTCCGGGCCAACGTCCTGACTTTC. The encoded protein is CASSMGQVRANVLTF.

The J gene is TRBJ2-5, the V gene TRBV3-1 (or the pseudogene TRBV3-2); TRBD2 aligns across 7 bases. The ends lost 6 bases at V and 3 bases at J; junction bases unmatched: 4. The CDR3 loop spans 13 amino acids. Germline V gene sequence: CDR1 LGHDT, CDR2 YNNKEL (reference sequence). CDR3 residues: CASRETSKETQYF. The DNA for the CDR3 is TGTGCCAGCAGGGAGACTAGCAAAGAGACCCAGTACTTC.

This clone has just a few counts. J is TRBJ2-3 and V is TRBV6-5; TRBD1 matches at 12 bases. After removal of 6 bases from V and 4 bases from J, the junction contained 5 bases not matched to a gene. The CDR3 contains 15 residues. Germline CDR1 is MNHEY and CDR2 is SVGAGI. The CDR3 spells CASRMGQGAPDTQYF. The CDR3 nucleotides read TGTGCCAGCAGGATGGGACAGGGGGCCCCAGATACGCAGTATTTT.

V is TRBV12-3 or TRBV12-4 and J is TRBJ1-1, with unresolved D. V was pared by 0 bases and J by 6 bases, with 8 bases between. The CDR3 length is 13 residues. The CDR3 DNA follows: TGTGCCAGCAGTTTAGCGCGCGGCCCTGAAGCTTTCTTT. Residues: CASSLARGPEAFF.

V usage is TRBV4-1 and J usage is TRBJ1-5, with D possibly being TRBD1 (6 bases). CDR1 and CDR2 (germline): MGHRA, YSYEKL. The CDR3 totals 16 residues. V was cut by 4 bases and J by 2 bases, with 15 bases left in between. CDR3 bases: TGCGCCAGCAGCCTTACCAGGGGCCTGGGCAATCAGCCCCAGCATTTT. It yields the protein CASSLTRGLGNQPQHF.

The rearrangement links TRBV4-2 to TRBJ2-7; 7 bases fit TRBD1. From germline, CDR1 is LGHNA and CDR2 YNFKEQ. The CDR3 totals 16 residues. The trim removed 1 base at V and 0 bases at J, leaving 6 bases unmatched. CDR3 protein: CASSQARGRSSYEQYF. CDR3 DNA sequence: TGTGCCAGCAGCCAAGCGAGGGGGCGAAGCTCCTACGAGCAGTACTTC.